This TCR beta chain was identified during a study of response to subunit inactivated influenza vaccine. TCRdb re-called the RT-PCR reads with MiXCR, one entry per CDR3 protein. The sample holds roughly 790,000 distinct CDR3 sequences, approximately 21% seen once. This CDR3 contains 13 residues. The ends were cut back, 4 bases at V and 4 bases at J, with 7 bases in the middle. Per the germline V gene, CDR1 is SEHNR and CDR2 is FQNEAQ (reference sequence). This clonotype turned up a few times. The chain uses TRBV7-9 and TRBJ2-2; the D is unclear. The starting material was PBMCs from blood, obtained 4 to 6 days after vaccination. This TCR came from a man over 45 who received an inactivated influenza vaccine. CDR3 nucleotide sequence: TGTGCCAGCAGCTCCGCCCTCACCGGGGAGCTGTTTTTT. Residues: CASSSALTGELFF.